This TCR beta chain was recovered during a study of cytomegalovirus exposure and HLA in healthy donors. Trimming took 7 bases from V and 3 from J, leaving 9 bases between them. CDR1 is SNHLY, CDR2 FYNNEI, per germline. The CDR3 has 13 amino acids. PCR used 60 Vbeta primers and 13 Jbeta primers. Only in-frame clones appear in the TCRdb table, and some are missing; sequencing was by immunoSEQ multiplex PCR. The table lists some 120,000 clones, around 85% of them singletons. Sequencing was performed on PBMCs. V and J are TRBV2 and TRBJ1-4, with D maybe TRBD1 (5 bases). This TCR came from a woman in her 30s in good health and CMV-seropositive. The CDR3 here is CASKGQPNEKLFF. CDR3 bases: TGTGCCAGCAAGGGGCAGCCTAATGAAAAACTGTTTTTT.